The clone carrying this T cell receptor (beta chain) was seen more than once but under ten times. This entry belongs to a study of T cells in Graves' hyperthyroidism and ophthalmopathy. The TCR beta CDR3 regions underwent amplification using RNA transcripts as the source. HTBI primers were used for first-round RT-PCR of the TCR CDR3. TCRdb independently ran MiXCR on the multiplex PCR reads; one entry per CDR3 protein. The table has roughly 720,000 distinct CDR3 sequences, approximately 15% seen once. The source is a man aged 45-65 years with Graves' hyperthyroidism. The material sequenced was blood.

CDR3 nucleotides: TGTGCCAGCAGTTACTCGATATTCGGCCAAGGGGGAGATACGCAGTATTTT. This sequence encodes CASSYSIFGQGGDTQYF. The chain joins TRBV6-5 to TRBJ2-3, with TRBD1 as a possible D gene (6 bases). Trimming removed 0 bases at V and 5 bases at J, with 18 bases between. The V gene's germline CDR1 is MNHEY and CDR2 SVGAGI. There are 17 residues in the CDR3.